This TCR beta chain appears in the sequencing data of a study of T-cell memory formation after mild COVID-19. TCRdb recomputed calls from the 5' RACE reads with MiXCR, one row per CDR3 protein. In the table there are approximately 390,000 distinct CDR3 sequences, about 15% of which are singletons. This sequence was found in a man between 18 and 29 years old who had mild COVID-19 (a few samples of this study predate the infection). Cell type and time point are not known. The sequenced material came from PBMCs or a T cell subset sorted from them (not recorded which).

The CDR3, as DNA: TGTGCCAGCACCCCTAAGGACAGCACTGAAGCTTTCTTT. It codes for CASTPKDSTEAFF. The chain has TRBV11-2 and TRBJ1-1; D is perhaps TRBD1 (6 bases). From germline, CDR1 is SGHAT and CDR2 FQNNGV. Trimming removed 7 bases at V and 4 bases at J, with 13 bases between. CDR3 length: 13 residues.